The next 18 T cell receptor beta chains were all read from a single sample in a study of spatial heterogeneity in lung cancer. Time point of the sample: sample taken at primary tumor resection. TCRdb passed the 5' RACE reads through MiXCR, listing each CDR3 protein once. This sample has some 390 distinct CDR3 sequences, with roughly a sixth found just once. The specimen comprised normal lung tissue next to the tumor, sampled at surgery. The receptors shown here come from a female donor with early-stage non-small cell lung cancer.

This clonotype is classed as medium-sized. The chain is built from TRBV19 and TRBJ2-6; D remains unclear. V lost 3 bases and J 4 bases, leaving 7 bases between the germline ends. The CDR3 runs to 14 residues. CDR1 and CDR2 (germline): LNHDA, SQIVND (reference sequence). The DNA of the CDR3 is TGTGCCAGTAGTATTCAGTCAGGGGCCAACGTCCTGACTTTC. Protein product: CASSIQSGANVLTF.

Within the sample, this clonotype is large (0.1 to 1%). Here the CDR3 reads CASSRTASAPYNEQFF. CDR3 nucleotides: TGTGCCAGCAGCCGAACGGCCAGCGCCCCCTACAATGAGCAGTTCTTC. This chain connects TRBV4-2 to TRBJ2-1; D not certain. The CDR3 is 16 amino acids. V was clipped by 4 bases and J by 2 bases, with 15 bases between them. Germline CDR1 reads LGHNA; CDR2 reads YNFKEQ.

This chain joins TRBV2 and TRBJ2-7, with TRBD1 identical over 7 bases. The CDR3 totals 12 residues. The trim removed 7 bases at V and 5 bases at J, leaving 5 bases unmatched. From germline, CDR1 is SNHLY and CDR2 FYNNEI. The CDR3 coding sequence is TGTGCCAGCATTGCGAGGGGGCACGAGCAGTACTTC. Residues: CASIARGHEQYF. Full variable domain (rest looked up from reference TRBV2 and TRBJ2-7): EPEVTQTPSHQVTQMGQEVILRCVPISNHLYFYWYRQILGQKVEFLVSFYNNEISEKSEIFDDQFSVERPDGSNFTLKIRSTKLEDSAMYFCASIARGHEQYFGPGTRLTVT.

In its sample, this clonotype is hyperexpanded. This chain uses TRBV28 with TRBJ2-7; a possible D gene is TRBD1 (6 bases). CDR3 length: 15 amino acids. The germline gives CDR1 MDHEN, CDR2 SYDVKM. V lost 4 bases, J lost 3 bases, and 16 bases lay in between. The CDR3 loop reads CASSSPVKGDYEQYF. The CDR3 DNA is TGTGCCAGCAGTTCGCCCGTGAAGGGGGACTACGAGCAGTACTTC. Supplemented by reference TRBV28 and TRBJ2-7, the full variable domain reads DVKVTQSSRYLVKRTGEKVFLECVQDMDHENMFWYRQDPGLGLRLIYFSYDVKMKEKGDIPEGYSVSREKKERFSLILESASTNQTSMYLCASSSPVKGDYEQYFGPGTRLTVT.

In this sample, this clonotype turned up once. The J gene is TRBJ2-4, the V gene TRBV18; perhaps TRBD2 as D (5 bases). CDR3 length: 16 amino acids. With 6 bases removed from V and 0 bases from J, the gap between germline ends came to 15 bases. Germline CDR1 and CDR2: KGHSH and LQKENI. The DNA of the CDR3 is TGTGCCAGCTCTTATGCCGGAGGTCTAGCCAAAAACATTCAGTACTTC. Residues: CASSYAGGLAKNIQYF.

This clonotype is categorized as large (0.1 to 1%). The chain recombines TRBV15 with TRBJ2-3; 10 positions match TRBD2. The CDR3 extends over 16 amino acids. CDR1 is LNHNV, CDR2 YYDKDF, per germline (reference sequence). V was pared by 5 bases and J by 2 bases, with 7 bases of the junction left unmatched. The CDR3 loop is CATSSVAGGFTDTQYF. CDR3 sequence (DNA): TGTGCCACCAGCTCGGTAGCGGGGGGCTTCACAGATACGCAGTATTTT.

The J gene is TRBJ2-1, the V gene TRBV11-2; 12 bases are shared with TRBD2. V lost 0 bases and J lost 10; bases outside the gene matches: 7. CDR1 and CDR2 from the germline V gene are SGHAT and FQNNGV. This CDR3 comprises 16 residues. CDR3 region: CASSLEILAGGQEQFF. CDR3 coding DNA: TGTGCCAGCAGCTTAGAGATCCTAGCGGGGGGGCAAGAGCAGTTCTTC.

This clonotype is labeled large. CDR3 protein: CAWSRNNEQFF. CDR3 bases: TGTGCCTGGAGTAGAAACAATGAGCAGTTCTTC. V gene TRBV30 combines with J gene TRBJ2-1; no clear D gene. The CDR3 covers 11 residues. CDR1 and CDR2 from the germline V gene are GTSNPN and SVGIG (reference sequence). V shed 2 bases and J shed 5 bases, with 4 bases lying between them.

This clonotype was seen a few times. The genes are TRBV13 and TRBJ2-3, with D possibly being TRBD1 or TRBD2 (6 bases each). The V and J ends lost 8 bases and 1 base respectively, with 16 bases between them. The CDR3 totals 15 residues. Germline-derived CDR1 and CDR2 are PRHDT and FYEKMQ (reference sequence). The CDR3 sequence: CASSGSGEGTDTQYF. Here the CDR3 DNA reads TGTGCCAGCTCAGGATCAGGGGAGGGCACAGATACGCAGTATTTT.

This clonotype was recorded a few times. V is TRBV7-2 and J is TRBJ2-1, with D perhaps matching TRBD1 or TRBD2 (5 bases each). V gave up 5 bases and J gave up 0 bases, with 11 bases separating them. The CDR3 totals 15 residues. Per the germline V gene, CDR1 is SGHTA and CDR2 is FQGNSA. CDR3: CASSREGSSYNEQFF. The CDR3 nucleotides read TGTGCCAGCAGCCGAGAGGGGAGCTCCTACAATGAGCAGTTCTTC.

This clonotype was seen more than once but under ten times. This sequence joins TRBV4-2 and TRBJ2-5, with D tentatively TRBD1 (5 bases). The CDR3 is 16 amino acids. CDR1 is LGHNA and CDR2 is YNFKEQ in the germline V gene. V was cut by 1 base and J by 1 base, with 13 bases left in between. This CDR3 is CASSQGTAGPQETQYF. The CDR3 region has the DNA TGTGCCAGCAGCCAAGGTACCGCAGGGCCCCAAGAGACCCAGTACTTC.

By proportion, this clonotype is large. V is TRBV4-1 and J is TRBJ2-3; 12 bases map to TRBD2. Trimming removed 2 bases from V and 2 bases from J; junction bases left unmatched: 5. The CDR3 is made up of 17 amino acids. Germline V gene sequence: CDR1 MGHRA, CDR2 YSYEKL. Here the CDR3 reads CASSQSPSGGDTDTQYF. Here the CDR3 DNA reads TGCGCCAGCAGCCAATCCCCTAGCGGGGGGGACACAGATACGCAGTATTTT.

This clonotype is labeled as medium-sized. The rearrangement uses TRBV7-2 and TRBJ2-5; D unresolved. Germline CDR1 reads SGHTA; CDR2 reads FQGNSA. The CDR3 totals 12 residues. Deletions cut 5 bases from V and 0 bases from J, with 4 bases between. CDR3 sequence reads: CASSKYQETQYF. Here the CDR3 DNA reads TGTGCCAGCAGCAAGTACCAAGAGACCCAGTACTTC.

This clonotype showed up just a few times. The V and J genes are TRBV7-9 and TRBJ2-3, with D unclear. CDR1 is SEHNR, CDR2 FQNEAQ, per germline (reference sequence). V dropped 7 bases and J dropped 4 bases, with 15 bases sitting between them. This CDR3 has 14 amino acids. The CDR3 coding sequence is TGTGCCAGCACCCCCGGTTCTTTGGCAGATACGCAGTATTTT. Amino acids: CASTPGSLADTQYF.

The chain has TRBV15 and TRBJ2-5, with unresolved D. Trimming pared 5 bases from V and 1 base from J, leaving 14 bases between. Germline-derived CDR1 and CDR2 are LNHNV and YYDKDF (reference sequence). The CDR3 loop spans 15 amino acids. CDR3 in DNA: TGTGCCACCAGCCCCCCAGGCGGTCCCCAAGAGACCCAGTACTTC. This encodes CATSPPGGPQETQYF.

This clonotype was recorded a few times. This chain joins TRBV28 and TRBJ1-4; D unresolved. Germline loops: CDR1 MDHEN, CDR2 SYDVKM. The CDR3 spans 13 residues. V was clipped by 8 bases and J by 1 base, with 8 bases between them. Written as DNA, the CDR3 is TGTGCCAGCCGGACCCGAACTAATGAAAAACTGTTTTTT. This encodes CASRTRTNEKLFF.

This clonotype was observed a single time. This chain joins TRBV12-3 or TRBV12-4 and TRBJ1-2; TRBD1 matches at 11 bases. There are 15 residues in the CDR3. With 5 bases clipped from V and 1 base from J, the junction kept 3 bases outside the gene matches. The CDR3: CASSLGQGVNYGYTF. The DNA for the CDR3 is TGTGCCAGCAGTCTGGGACAGGGGGTTAACTATGGCTACACCTTC.

This clonotype ranks as large. The chain has TRBV2 and TRBJ2-3, with 10 positions matching TRBD2. CDR3 length: 15 amino acids. Trimming cost V 6 bases and J 3 bases; bases outside gene matches: 6. CDR1 and CDR2 (germline): SNHLY, FYNNEI. The CDR3 sequence: CASSGLADPTDTQYF. CDR3 nucleotide sequence: TGTGCCAGCAGCGGACTAGCGGACCCAACAGATACGCAGTATTTT.